This TCR beta chain was sequenced in a study of Graves' ophthalmopathy and Graves' hyperthyroidism. Broader study findings: Most expanded clonotypes in thyroid above 0.001 frequency also showed up in blood.

Researchers took RNA transcripts and amplified TCR beta CDR3 regions from them. After a first-round RT-PCR with HTBI primers, a second-round multiplex PCR was run. One entry per CDR3 protein, called by TCRdb with MiXCR from the multiplex PCR reads. The data hold 450,000 or so distinct CDR3 sequences, with under 15% observed a single time. For this clonotype: Its antigen is not identified.

Each donor who had ophthalmopathy showed moderate-to-severe activity, a CAS of ≥3, a NOSPECS of ≥4, and a duration under 3 months. Diagnosis relied on clinical symptoms, serum thyroxine, TRAb, thyroid ultrasound and orbital computed tomography. PBMCs had their origin in fresh peripheral blood (roughly 11 ml). The clonotype was recovered from a woman under 40 with Graves' ophthalmopathy. Material: blood.

For the CDR3, the DNA is TGTGCCAGCAGTTTGTATGACTGGTTTAAGGTGGACACTGAAGCTTTCTTT. This translates into CASSLYDWFKVDTEAFF. The chain joins TRBV28 to TRBJ1-1; D remains ambiguous. The V end was cut by 3 bases, the J end by 3 bases, with 20 bases between. CDR3 length: 17 amino acids. The germline V gene encodes CDR1 MDHEN and CDR2 SYDVKM.